A single sample is the source of the 13 T cell receptor beta chains below, sequenced in a study of blood T cell repertoires in COVID-19. Only in-frame clones appear in the TCRdb table, and some are missing; sequencing was by immunoSEQ multiplex PCR. The table has 55,000 to 65,000 clones, 78% seen once. Sequenced material: peripheral blood. The receptors derive from a human donor in a cohort sampled during active COVID-19.

The chain links TRBV2 to TRBJ1-6, with 8 nucleotides matching TRBD1. The V gene end was trimmed by 3 bases and the J gene end by 6 bases; junction bases not matched to a gene: 4. The CDR3 loop spans 15 amino acids. The germline gives CDR1 SNHLY, CDR2 FYNNEI. The CDR3 loop reads CASSDRGLSNSPLHF. The CDR3 DNA reads TGTGCCAGCAGTGACAGGGGGCTCAGTAATTCACCCCTCCACTTT.

The chain uses TRBV7-8 and TRBJ1-5, with TRBD1 matching over 9 bases. Germline V gene sequence: CDR1 SGHVS, CDR2 FQNEAQ. J was trimmed by 4 bases and V by 5 bases; bases with no gene match: 6. The CDR3 consists of 15 residues. The CDR3 DNA follows: TGTGCCAGCAGCATCGGACAGGGGCGAAATCAGCCCCAGCATTTT. As protein: CASSIGQGRNQPQHF.

This sequence joins TRBV7-2 and TRBJ2-2, with a possible D match to TRBD2 (7 bases). V was clipped by 4 bases and J by 0 bases, with 15 bases between them. The CDR3 runs 17 residues. CDR1 is SGHTA, CDR2 FQGNSA, per germline. The DNA of the CDR3 is TGTGCCAGCAGCTGGGTGGGGGGGCCCACGAACACCGGGGAGCTGTTTTTT. It yields the protein CASSWVGGPTNTGELFF. Using reference TRBV7-2 and TRBJ2-2 for the parts outside the CDR3, the full variable domain is GAGVSQSPSNKVTEKGKDVELRCDPISGHTALYWYRQSLGQGLEFLIYFQGNSAPDKSGLPSDRFSAERTGGSVSTLTIQRTQQEDSAVYLCASSWVGGPTNTGELFFGEGSRLTVL.

The chain combines TRBV4-1 with TRBJ2-1, with TRBD1 identical over 11 bases. The J segment lost 10 bases and the V segment lost 4 bases, leaving 9 bases of the junction unmatched. The CDR3 sequence is 15 residues long. Germline V gives CDR1 MGHRA, CDR2 YSYEKL. The CDR3 region has the DNA TGCGCCAGCAGCCGGGGACAGGGGGACCCCCAAGAGCAGTTCTTC. Translated: CASSRGQGDPQEQFF.

The rearrangement joins TRBV5-8 to TRBJ1-6; D is undetermined. Germline V lookup: CDR1 SGHTS, CDR2 YDEGEE. The CDR3 is 18 amino acids. Trimming removed 2 bases at V and 3 bases at J, with 18 bases between. DNA of the CDR3: TGTGCCAGCAGCTTAGGTGCGGGCAAGGGTGGCTATAATTCACCCCTCCACTTT. As protein: CASSLGAGKGGYNSPLHF.

This clone has a handful of counts. This chain connects TRBV3-1 (or the pseudogene TRBV3-2) to TRBJ1-1; D remains unclear. Germline CDR1 reads LGHDT; CDR2 reads YNNKEL (reference sequence). There are 12 residues in the CDR3. V was pared by 3 bases and J by 11 bases, with 13 bases between. CDR3 sequence: CASSQRQEYAFF. Written as DNA, the CDR3 is TGTGCCAGCAGCCAGCGTCAAGAGTACGCTTTCTTT.

The chain is built from TRBV7-2 and TRBJ2-3; D is unclear. The CDR3 is made up of 14 amino acids. In germline, CDR1 is SGHTA, CDR2 FQGNSA. Trimming pared 0 bases from V and 2 bases from J, leaving 6 bases between. In DNA, the CDR3 is TGTGCCAGCAGCTTAGCCCGAGACACAGATACGCAGTATTTT. Amino acids: CASSLARDTDTQYF.

This sequence joins TRBV7-9 and TRBJ1-1; 8 bases fit TRBD1. Germline lookup yields CDR1 SEHNR and CDR2 FQNEAQ (reference sequence). J was trimmed by 5 bases and V by 5 bases; bases with no gene match: 4. The CDR3 runs 13 residues. Written as DNA, the CDR3 is TGTGCCAGCAGCCAGACAGGGGAAACTGAAGCTTTCTTT. Amino acids: CASSQTGETEAFF. Full variable domain (outside the CDR3, taken from reference TRBV7-9 and TRBJ1-1): DTGVSQNPRHKITKRGQNVTFRCDPISEHNRLYWYRQTLGQGPEFLTYFQNEAQLEKSRLLSDRFSAERPKGSFSTLEIQRTEQGDSAMYLCASSQTGETEAFFGQGTRLTVV.

The sample holds a few counts of this clone. V and J are TRBV11-2 and TRBJ2-1; 8 bases are a match to TRBD2. This CDR3 region has 14 residues. V lost 6 bases and J lost 6; bases outside the gene matches: 7. Germline V gene data show CDR1 as SGHAT and CDR2 as FQNNGV. The DNA of the CDR3 is TGTGCCAGCAGGTTGGCGGGGGGCCGCAATGAGCAGTTCTTC. This encodes CASRLAGGRNEQFF.

This chain connects TRBV30 to TRBJ2-7; perhaps TRBD2 as D (6 bases). Germline assignment: CDR1 GTSNPN and CDR2 SVGIG (reference sequence). Trimming took off 2 bases at V and 1 base at J, with 9 bases between the two ends. The CDR3 covers 13 residues. For the CDR3, the DNA is TGTGCCTGGAGTTTGGGGACTTCCTACGAGCAGTACTTC. As protein: CAWSLGTSYEQYF.

This clone was detected once. This chain connects TRBV5-1 to TRBJ2-3, with TRBD1 matching 11 bases. The CDR3 consists of 15 residues. CDR1 and CDR2 from the germline V gene are SGHRS and YFSETQ. With V trimmed by 3 bases and J by 1 base, 1 base remained unmatched. CDR3 sequence: CASSWGQGGTDTQYF. CDR3 sequence (DNA): TGCGCCAGCAGCTGGGGACAGGGGGGCACAGATACGCAGTATTTT.

The chain has TRBV30 and TRBJ2-3; weak D call: TRBD2 (6 bases). Germline V gene lookup returns CDR1 GTSNPN and CDR2 SVGIG (reference sequence). The CDR3 has 15 amino acids. Trimming cost V 0 bases and J 1 base, with 11 bases left between them. CDR3 nucleotide sequence: TGTGCCTGGAGTGTACGGGGGTTAGGCACAGATACGCAGTATTTT. Protein: CAWSVRGLGTDTQYF. Variable domain in full (rest from reference TRBV30 and TRBJ2-3): SQTIHQWPATLVQPVGSPLSLECTVEGTSNPNLYWYRQAAGRGLQLLFYSVGIGQISSEVPQNLSASRPQDRQFILSSKKLLLSDSGFYLCAWSVRGLGTDTQYFGPGTRLTVL.

The chain has TRBV6-5 and TRBJ1-2, with 9 bases aligning to TRBD1. The germline V gene has CDR1 MNHEY and CDR2 SVGAGI. V trimming: 2 bases; J trimming: 6 bases; junction bases outside the gene matches: 1. The CDR3 consists of 13 residues. The CDR3 is CASSYRDRDGYTF. The CDR3 nucleotides are TGTGCCAGCAGTTACCGGGACAGGGATGGCTACACCTTC.